These 10 T cell receptor beta chains were all obtained from the same sample, sequenced in a study of Graves' ophthalmopathy and Graves' hyperthyroidism. From RNA, the CDR3 regions of TCR beta chains were amplified and sequenced. An opening RT-PCR round employed HTBI primers and preceded a second-round multiplex PCR. TCRdb analysed the multiplex PCR reads with MiXCR anew, one entry per CDR3 protein. The table lists more than 1,000,000 distinct CDR3 sequences, 36% of them singletons. The sequenced material came from peripheral blood or thyroid tissue (not recorded which). The receptors here all came from an adult man with Graves' hyperthyroidism.

CDR3 bases: TGTGCCATCAGTGAGTCAAGAGGGGGACAGTTGAACACTGAAGCTTTCTTT. Translation gives CAISESRGGQLNTEAFF. The rearrangement joins TRBV10-3 to TRBJ1-1, with TRBD1 matching over 7 bases. The CDR3 extends over 17 amino acids. CDR1 ENHRY and CDR2 SYGVKD come from the germline V gene. V lost 0 bases to trimming and J lost 0 bases; unmatched junction nucleotides: 7.

This clonotype was seen many times. The V call is TRBV7-8, the J call TRBJ2-6; D call uncertain. The CDR3 covers 16 residues. CDR1 SGHVS and CDR2 FQNEAQ come from the germline V gene. V was clipped by 5 bases and J by 1 base, with 12 bases between them. CDR3 residues: CASSPRAGSGANVLTF. The DNA for the CDR3 is TGTGCCAGCAGCCCCCGGGCCGGGTCTGGGGCCAACGTCCTGACTTTC.

The chain links TRBV6-6 to TRBJ1-5; 8 bases agree with TRBD1. The V gene's germline CDR1 is MNHNY and CDR2 SVGAGI (reference sequence). The ends lost 5 bases at V and 5 bases at J; junction bases unmatched: 8. The CDR3 spans 15 residues. CDR3: CASSEAGGYDQPQHF. The DNA of the CDR3 is TGTGCCAGCAGTGAAGCAGGGGGCTATGATCAGCCCCAGCATTTT.

There are a few counts of this clonotype. This rearrangement joins TRBV3-1 to TRBJ1-2, with D possibly matching TRBD1 (5 bases). V shed 5 bases and J shed 7 bases, with 11 bases lying between them. Germline V lookup: CDR1 LGHDT, CDR2 YNNKEL (reference sequence). The CDR3 is made up of 12 amino acids. CDR3 sequence: CASSTQGGGYTF. Written as DNA, the CDR3 is TGTGCCAGCAGCACTCAGGGCGGTGGCTACACCTTC.

The sample holds many counts of this clonotype. The chain joins TRBV20-1 to TRBJ2-5; 7 nucleotides align to TRBD1. The V and J ends lost 6 bases and 4 bases, in that order; junction bases with no gene match: 11. The CDR3 is 14 residues long. CDR1 is DFQATT, CDR2 SNEGSKA, per germline (reference sequence). The CDR3 spells CSARHDRVAETQYF. The CDR3 nucleotides read TGCAGTGCGAGACACGACAGGGTCGCAGAGACCCAGTACTTC.

This clonotype was detected ten times or more. The rearrangement joins TRBV5-1 to TRBJ2-7; D gene ambiguous. The CDR3 has 14 residues. The germline gives CDR1 SGHRS, CDR2 YFSETQ. V was pared by 4 bases and J by 3 bases, with 14 bases between. The CDR3 DNA reads as TGCGCCAGCAGCGCAAGAGATTCGGACTACGAGCAGTACTTC. This codes for CASSARDSDYEQYF.

The chain links TRBV10-3 to TRBJ1-4; D may be TRBD1 (5 bases). Looked up from germline, CDR1 is ENHRY and CDR2 is SYGVKD. The CDR3 loop spans 13 amino acids. V lost 11 bases, J lost 8 bases, and 18 bases lay in between. CDR3 in amino acids: CASNRRGGEKLFF. The CDR3, as DNA: TGTGCCTCTAACAGGCGGGGGGGGGAAAAACTGTTTTTT.

In its sample, this clonotype was seen many times. This chain joins TRBV9 and TRBJ2-2; D is possibly TRBD1 (6 bases). CDR1 and CDR2 from the germline V gene are SGDLS and YYNGEE. Trimming shortened V by 0 bases and J by 4 bases, and 13 bases separated the two germline ends. There are 16 residues in the CDR3. CDR3 amino acids: CASSVEQGRVTGELFF. DNA for the CDR3: TGTGCCAGCAGCGTAGAACAGGGTCGGGTCACCGGGGAGCTGTTTTTT.

V gene TRBV18 combines with J gene TRBJ1-1, with unresolved D. The V end lost 3 bases, the J end lost 7 bases, and 9 bases lay between the germline ends. Germline V gene sequence: CDR1 KGHSH, CDR2 LQKENI. This CDR3 contains 12 residues. The CDR3 bases are TGTGCCAGCTCACCTTTGGAAATTGAAGCTTTCTTT. Translated: CASSPLEIEAFF.

In this sample, this clonotype turned up once. The chain has TRBV10-3 and TRBJ1-2, with 8 bases that match TRBD1. The CDR3 covers 17 residues. J gave up 5 bases and V 6 bases, and 17 bases lay outside the gene matches. CDR1 and CDR2 (germline): ENHRY, SYGVKD. The CDR3 reads CAIRPGDRPSYIYGYTF. The CDR3 DNA follows: TGTGCCATCAGACCCGGGGACAGGCCCTCTTATATTTATGGCTACACCTTC.